A selection of T cell receptor beta chains follows, all from one sample in a study of long-term antiretroviral therapy in people with HIV. Method: immunoSEQ multiplex PCR; TCRdb's copy keeps in-frame clones and lacks some. The table includes 30,000 or so clones, 70% to 90% detected once. The specimen was unsorted PBMCs, collected 0.8 years before starting antiretroviral therapy. The source of these receptors is a man aged 18 to 35 with HIV. Both conserved end residues are trimmed from each CDR3. The D gene is left open where the match is weak.

J	D	V	CDR3
TRBJ2-2	NA	TRBV2	ASRMSGELF
TRBJ1-3	NA	TRBV6-1	ASSEDYSAGNTIY
TRBJ2-2	NA	TRBV30	AWSLGGATGELF
TRBJ1-2	NA	TRBV27	ASKGWGDYGYT
TRBJ1-1	NA	TRBV11-3	ASSWGGTEAF
TRBJ2-7	NA	TRBV30	AWGTLGYEQY
TRBJ1-4	NA	TRBV30	AWSLGLGDGSEKLF
TRBJ2-7	TRBD2	TRBV7-8	ASSSGAGGINEQY
TRBJ1-3	NA	TRBV6-6	ASQHRATTGNTIY
TRBJ1-1	NA	TRBV5-1	ASKVGAGTYEAF
TRBJ2-1	NA	TRBV4-1	ASSQASIREDLYNEQF
TRBJ2-7	NA	TRBV27	ASTGFGSSEQY
TRBJ1-1	NA	TRBV7-9	ASSLVNTEAF
TRBJ1-1	NA	TRBV19	ASSISTGNTEAF